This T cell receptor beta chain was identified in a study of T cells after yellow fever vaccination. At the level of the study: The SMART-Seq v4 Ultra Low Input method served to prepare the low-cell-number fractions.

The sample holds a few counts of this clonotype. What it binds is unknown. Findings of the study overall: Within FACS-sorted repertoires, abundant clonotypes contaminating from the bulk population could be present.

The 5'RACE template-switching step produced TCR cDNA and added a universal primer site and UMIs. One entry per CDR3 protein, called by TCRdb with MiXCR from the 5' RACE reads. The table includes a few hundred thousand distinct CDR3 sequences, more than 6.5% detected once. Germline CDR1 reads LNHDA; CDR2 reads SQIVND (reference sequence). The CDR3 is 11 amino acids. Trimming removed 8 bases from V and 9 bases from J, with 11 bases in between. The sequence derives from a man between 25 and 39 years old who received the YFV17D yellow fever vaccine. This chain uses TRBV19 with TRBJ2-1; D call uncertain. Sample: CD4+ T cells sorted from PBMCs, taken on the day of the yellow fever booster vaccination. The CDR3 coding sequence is TGTGCCAGTCAAGACTGGGGTGAGCAGTTCTTC. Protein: CASQDWGEQFF.